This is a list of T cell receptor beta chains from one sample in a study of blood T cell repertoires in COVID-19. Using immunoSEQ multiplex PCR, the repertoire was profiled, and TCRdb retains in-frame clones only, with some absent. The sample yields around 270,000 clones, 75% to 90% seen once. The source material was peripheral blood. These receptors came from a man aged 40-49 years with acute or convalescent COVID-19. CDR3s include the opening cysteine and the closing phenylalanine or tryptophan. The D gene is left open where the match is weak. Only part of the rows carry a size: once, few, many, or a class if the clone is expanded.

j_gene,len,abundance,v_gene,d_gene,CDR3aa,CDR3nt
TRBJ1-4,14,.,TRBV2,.,CASSPVTIGEKLFF,TGTGCCAGCAGCCCCGTCACCATCGGTGAAAAACTGTTTTTT
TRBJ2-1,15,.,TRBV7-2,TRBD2,CASSEGGGPYNEQFF,TGTGCCAGCAGCGAGGGCGGGGGGCCTTACAATGAGCAGTTCTTC
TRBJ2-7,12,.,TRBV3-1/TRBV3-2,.,CASSQSAGEQYF,TGTGCCAGCAGCCAGAGTGCGGGCGAGCAGTACTTC
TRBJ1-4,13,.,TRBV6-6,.,CASSITRNEKLFF,TGTGCCAGCAGTATAACTCGGAATGAAAAACTGTTTTTT
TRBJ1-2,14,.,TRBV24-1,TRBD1,CATSDPGTVYGYTF,TGTGCCACCAGTGATCCTGGGACAGTCTATGGCTACACCTTC
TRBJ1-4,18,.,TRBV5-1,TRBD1,CASSFQGARPEKHEKLFF,TGCGCCAGCAGCTTTCAGGGGGCCCGACCGGAGAAGCATGAAAAACTGTTTTTT
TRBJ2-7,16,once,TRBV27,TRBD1,CASHHQSATGTNEQYF,TGTGCCAGCCATCACCAGAGTGCGACAGGGACCAACGAGCAGTACTTC
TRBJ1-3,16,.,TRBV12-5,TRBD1,CASGTGGFVGGNTIYF,TGTGCTAGTGGGACAGGGGGCTTCGTGGGTGGAAACACCATATATTTT
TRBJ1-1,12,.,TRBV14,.,CASSPYSTEAFF,TGTGCCAGCAGTCCATACAGCACTGAAGCTTTCTTT
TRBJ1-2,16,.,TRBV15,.,CATSRDRGGAAYGYTF,TGTGCCACCAGCAGAGATCGGGGAGGGGCGGCCTATGGCTACACCTTC
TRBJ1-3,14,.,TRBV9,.,CASSVDRAGNTIYF,TGTGCCAGCAGCGTAGACAGGGCTGGAAACACCATATATTTT
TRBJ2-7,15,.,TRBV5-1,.,CASSLGESGFYEQYF,TGCGCCAGCAGCTTGGGAGAGTCGGGATTCTACGAGCAGTACTTC
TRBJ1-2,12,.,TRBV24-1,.,CATSDYKEGYTF,TGTGCCACCAGTGATTATAAGGAGGGCTACACCTTC
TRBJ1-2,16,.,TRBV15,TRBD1,CATSSGGQASNYGYTF,TGTGCCACCAGCAGCGGTGGACAGGCGTCTAACTATGGCTACACCTTC
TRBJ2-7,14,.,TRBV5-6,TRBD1,CASSPHQGAGEQYF,TGTGCCAGCAGCCCCCACCAGGGGGCGGGCGAGCAGTACTTC
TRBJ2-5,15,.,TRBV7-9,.,CASSLGQGMGETQYF,TGTGCCAGCAGCTTAGGTCAGGGTATGGGGGAGACCCAGTACTTC
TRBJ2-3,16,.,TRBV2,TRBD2,CASRPPSGGGLDTQYF,TGTGCCAGCAGGCCCCCTAGCGGGGGCGGACTAGATACGCAGTATTTT
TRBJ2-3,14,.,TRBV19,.,CASTPPGGRDTQYF,TGTGCCAGTACTCCGCCCGGCGGAAGGGATACGCAGTATTTT
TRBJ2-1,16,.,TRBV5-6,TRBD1,CASSRYRGRSYNEQFF,TGTGCCAGCAGCCGCTACAGGGGAAGGTCCTACAATGAGCAGTTCTTC
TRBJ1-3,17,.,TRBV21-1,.,CASSRVGQGAPENTIYF,.
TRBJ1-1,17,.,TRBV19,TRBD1,CASSLGPGQGSVTEAFF,TGTGCCAGTAGTCTGGGTCCCGGACAGGGTTCAGTCACTGAAGCTTTCTTT
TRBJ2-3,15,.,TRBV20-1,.,CSASIPRGDTDTQYF,TGCAGTGCTAGTATCCCCCGGGGAGACACAGATACGCAGTATTTT
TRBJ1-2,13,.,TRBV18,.,CASSPGGYYGYTF,TGTGCCAGCTCACCAGGGGGCTACTATGGCTACACCTTC
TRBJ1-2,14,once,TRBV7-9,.,CASSSLGGVYGYTF,TGTGCTAGCAGCTCCTTGGGGGGTGTCTATGGCTACACCTTC
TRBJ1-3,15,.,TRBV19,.,CASSNRRRLGNTIYF,TGTGCCAGTAGTAATCGGAGGAGACTTGGAAACACCATATATTTT
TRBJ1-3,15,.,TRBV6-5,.,CATQLSGLQRNTIYF,TGTGCCACCCAGTTATCCGGACTCCAAAGAAACACCATATATTTT
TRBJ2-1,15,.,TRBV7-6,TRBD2,CASSSIAGTYNEQFF,TGTGCCAGCAGTTCAATAGCGGGAACCTACAATGAGCAGTTCTTC
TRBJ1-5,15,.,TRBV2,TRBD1,CASRGQGANNQPQHF,TGTGCCAGCAGAGGACAGGGGGCTAACAATCAGCCCCAGCATTTT
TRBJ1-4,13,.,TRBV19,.,CASIGGPNEKLFF,TGTGCCAGTATCGGCGGCCCTAATGAAAAACTGTTTTTT
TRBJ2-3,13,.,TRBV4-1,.,CASSQESLDTQYF,TGCGCCAGCAGCCAAGAATCCCTAGATACGCAGTATTTT
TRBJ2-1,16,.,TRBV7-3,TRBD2,CASSLRTSGGYNEQFF,TGTGCCAGCAGCCTACGGACTAGCGGGGGGTATAATGAGCAGTTCTTC
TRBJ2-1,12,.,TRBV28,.,CASSLVINEQFF,TGTGCCAGCAGTTTAGTAATCAATGAGCAGTTCTTC
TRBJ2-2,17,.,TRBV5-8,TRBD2,CASSLAGGLRNTGELFF,TGTGCCAGCAGCTTGGCGGGGGGGCTCAGGAACACCGGGGAGCTGTTTTTT
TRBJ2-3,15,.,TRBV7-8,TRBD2,CASNLGRGGGRTQYF,TGTGCCAGCAACCTGGGGCGCGGGGGGGGAAGGACGCAGTATTTT
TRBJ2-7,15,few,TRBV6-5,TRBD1,CASSYSGDRAYEQYF,TGTGCCAGCAGTTACTCAGGGGACAGGGCCTACGAGCAGTACTTC
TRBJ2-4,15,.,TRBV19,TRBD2,CASSISGVAKNIQYF,TGTGCCAGTAGTATAAGCGGGGTGGCCAAAAACATTCAGTACTTC
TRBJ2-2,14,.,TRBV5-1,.,CASSFIRGTGELFF,TGCGCCAGCAGCTTCATTAGGGGCACCGGGGAGCTGTTTTTT
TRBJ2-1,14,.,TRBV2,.,CASRNGGAGNEQFF,TGTGCCAGCCGGAATGGGGGGGCGGGGAATGAGCAGTTCTTC
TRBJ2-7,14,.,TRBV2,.,CASGLGHPTYEQYF,TGTGCCAGCGGCTTGGGACACCCCACCTACGAGCAGTACTTC
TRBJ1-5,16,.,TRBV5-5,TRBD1,CASSPGTVNSNQPQHF,TGTGCCAGCAGTCCCGGGACAGTTAATAGCAATCAGCCCCAGCATTTT
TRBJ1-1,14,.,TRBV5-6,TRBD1,CASSFGTVGIEAFF,TGTGCCAGCAGCTTTGGGACAGTCGGCATCGAAGCTTTCTTT
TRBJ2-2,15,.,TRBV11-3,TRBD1,CASSFGTANTGELFF,TGTGCCAGCAGCTTCGGGACAGCTAACACCGGGGAGCTGTTTTTT
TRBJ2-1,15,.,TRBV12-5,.,CASGLKTNPSNEQFF,TGTGCTAGTGGTTTGAAAACTAACCCCTCCAATGAGCAGTTCTTC
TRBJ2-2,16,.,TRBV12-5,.,CASIGDLSVDTGELFF,TGTGCTAGTATCGGGGATTTGTCGGTGGACACCGGGGAGCTGTTTTTT